This is a list of T cell receptor beta chains from one sample in a study of T cell clusters in autoimmune cytopenias. TCRdb re-called the multiplex PCR reads and shows each CDR3 protein once, DNA omitted. The listing contains over 10,000 distinct CDR3 sequences. This same sample was also taken into another study, of T cell repertoires in aging, cancer and after chemotherapy.

The specimen was peripheral blood. These TCRs come from a human donor in good health. Each CDR3 is given with its conserved first and last residue. The size of a clone is reported for some rows only, either as once, few or many, or as a class for expanded clones.

-	TRBV5-6	TRBJ2-7	CASSPGPSEREQYF
medium-sized	TRBV19	TRBJ2-7	CASSIVTGEAYEQYF
-	TRBV6-5	TRBJ1-4	CASSHRDRGGSNEKLFF
-	TRBV18	TRBJ2-7	CASSPPSVYEQYF
-	TRBV6-2/TRBV6-3	TRBJ1-6	CASSYSTGGGSYNSPLHF
-	TRBV27	TRBJ2-2	CASSHGTGGNTGELFF
medium-sized	TRBV11-3	TRBJ2-7	CASSLDQSRFYEQYF
-	TRBV11-3	TRBJ2-6	CASSSPGHFSGANVLTF
-	TRBV12-3/TRBV12-4	TRBJ2-5	CATAGTRGFQETQYF
-	TRBV30	TRBJ2-2	CAWSQYLIGTFNSGELFF
-	TRBV7-2	TRBJ2-1	CASSPLPGQGSNEQFF
-	TRBV5-6	TRBJ1-6	CASSLGDSSYNSPLHF
-	TRBV6-5	TRBJ2-3	CASSYWEGLDTQYF
-	TRBV15	TRBJ2-1	CATSRSFREQFF
-	TRBV5-6	TRBJ1-1	CASSGTGVTEAFF
-	TRBV30	TRBJ2-3	CAWSLAVMDTQYF
-	TRBV19	TRBJ2-5	CASSTTGVGETQYF
-	TRBV27	TRBJ2-7	CASSPQEGYLSYEQYF
medium-sized	TRBV19	TRBJ2-1	CASSTAGGSYNEQFF
-	TRBV30	TRBJ2-3	CACQASGGGSTDTQYF
-	TRBV5-4	TRBJ2-1	CASSNPGLADNEQFF
-	TRBV12-3/TRBV12-4	TRBJ1-2	CASSPGTVYGYTF
medium-sized	TRBV15	TRBJ2-5	CATSRGQQETQYF
-	TRBV27	TRBJ1-6	CASRGQLHSPLHF
-	TRBV19	TRBJ1-2	CASSGDGRAYGYTF
medium-sized	TRBV19	TRBJ2-3	CASTPQRGDTDTQYF